Included here is one TCR beta chain sequence, with context. The V gene's germline CDR1 is LGHNA and CDR2 YNFKEQ. This CDR3 contains 16 residues. The germline V and J ends were trimmed by 0 bases and 6 bases, with 17 bases remaining between them. These data are taken from a study of siplizumab effects on memory and regulatory T cells. Measured with immunoSEQ multiplex PCR; TCRdb has only the in-frame clones, and not every one. Of 95,000 to 100,000 clones in the sample, approximately 91% were seen once. The clonotype originates from a human donor in good health. The sample comprised non-Treg CD4+ T cells sorted from blood. The chain is built from TRBV4-2 and TRBJ1-1, with TRBD1 as a possible D gene (6 bases). The CDR3 coding sequence is TGTGCCAGCAGCCAAGAGGGGGGAGGGGGGCTGGCTGAAGCTTTCTTT. As protein: CASSQEGGGGLAEAFF.